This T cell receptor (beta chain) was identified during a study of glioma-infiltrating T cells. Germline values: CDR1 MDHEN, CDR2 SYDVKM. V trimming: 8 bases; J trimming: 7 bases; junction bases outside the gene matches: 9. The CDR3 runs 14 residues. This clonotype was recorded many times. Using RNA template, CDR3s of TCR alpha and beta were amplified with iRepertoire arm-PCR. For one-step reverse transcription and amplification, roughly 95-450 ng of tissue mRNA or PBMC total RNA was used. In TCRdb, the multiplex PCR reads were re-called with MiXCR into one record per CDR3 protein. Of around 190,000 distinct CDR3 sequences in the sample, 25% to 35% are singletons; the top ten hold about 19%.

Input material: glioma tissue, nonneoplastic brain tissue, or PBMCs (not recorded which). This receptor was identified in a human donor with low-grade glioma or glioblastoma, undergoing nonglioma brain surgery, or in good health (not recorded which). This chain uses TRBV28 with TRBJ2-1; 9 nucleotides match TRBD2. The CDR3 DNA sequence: TGTGCCAGCTCTTGGCGGGAGGGCCGGAATGAGCAGTTCTTC. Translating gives CASSWREGRNEQFF.